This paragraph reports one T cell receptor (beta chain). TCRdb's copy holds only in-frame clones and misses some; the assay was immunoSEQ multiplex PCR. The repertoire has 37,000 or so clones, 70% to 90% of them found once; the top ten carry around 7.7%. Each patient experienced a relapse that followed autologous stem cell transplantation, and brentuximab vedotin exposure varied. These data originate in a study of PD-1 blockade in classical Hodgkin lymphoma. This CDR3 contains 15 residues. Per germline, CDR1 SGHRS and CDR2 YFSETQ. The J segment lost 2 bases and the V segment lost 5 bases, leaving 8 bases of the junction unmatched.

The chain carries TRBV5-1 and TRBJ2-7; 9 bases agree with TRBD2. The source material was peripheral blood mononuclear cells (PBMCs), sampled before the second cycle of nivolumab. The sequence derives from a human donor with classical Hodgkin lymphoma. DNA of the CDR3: TGCGCCAGCAGGTTAGCGGGAGAAGTTCCCTACGAGCAGTACTTC. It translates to CASRLAGEVPYEQYF.